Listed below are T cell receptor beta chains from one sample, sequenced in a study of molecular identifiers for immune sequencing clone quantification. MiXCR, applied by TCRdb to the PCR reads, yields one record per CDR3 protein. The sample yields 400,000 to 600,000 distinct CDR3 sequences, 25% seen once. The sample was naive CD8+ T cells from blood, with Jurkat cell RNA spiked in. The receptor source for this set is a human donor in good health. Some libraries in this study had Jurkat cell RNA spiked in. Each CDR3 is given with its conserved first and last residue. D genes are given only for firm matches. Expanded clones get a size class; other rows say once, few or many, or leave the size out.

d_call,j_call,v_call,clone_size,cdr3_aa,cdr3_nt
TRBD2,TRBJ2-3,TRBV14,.,CASSQDRTSGGATDTQYF,TGTGCCAGCAGCCAAGATCGAACTAGCGGGGGGGCCACAGATACGCAGTATTTT
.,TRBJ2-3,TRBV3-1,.,CASSQVVSSAMLLTDTQYF,TGTGCCAGCAGCCAAGTTGTCTCTTCCGCTATGCTACTCACAGATACGCAGTATTTT
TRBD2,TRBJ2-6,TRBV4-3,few,CASSQTSGRSSGANVLTF,TGCGCCAGCAGCCAAACTAGCGGGAGGAGCTCTGGGGCCAACGTCCTGACTTTC
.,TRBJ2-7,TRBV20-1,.,CSAPMVQLTYEQYF,TGCAGTGCTCCCATGGTCCAACTCACCTACGAGCAGTACTTC
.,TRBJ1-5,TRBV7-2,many,CASSSGTRGNQPQHF,TGTGCCAGCAGCTCCGGGACAAGGGGCAATCAGCCCCAGCATTTT
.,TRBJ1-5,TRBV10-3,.,CAISQGDVSNQPQHF,TGTGCCATCAGCCAAGGGGACGTCAGCAATCAGCCCCAGCATTTT
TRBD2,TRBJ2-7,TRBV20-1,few,CSARDGSSGSYEQYF,TGCAGTGCTAGAGATGGTTCTAGCGGGAGCTACGAGCAGTACTTC
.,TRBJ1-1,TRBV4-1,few,CASSQDGQGATEAFF,TGCGCCAGCAGCCAAGATGGCCAGGGAGCCACTGAAGCTTTCTTT
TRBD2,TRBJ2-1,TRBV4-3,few,CASSQDTSGRARLDEQFF,TGCGCCAGCAGCCAAGATACTAGCGGGAGGGCCAGGTTGGATGAGCAGTTCTTC
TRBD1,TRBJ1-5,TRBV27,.,CASRSQTGDSGNQPQHF,TGTGCCAGCAGATCGCAGACAGGGGACTCCGGCAATCAGCCCCAGCATTTT